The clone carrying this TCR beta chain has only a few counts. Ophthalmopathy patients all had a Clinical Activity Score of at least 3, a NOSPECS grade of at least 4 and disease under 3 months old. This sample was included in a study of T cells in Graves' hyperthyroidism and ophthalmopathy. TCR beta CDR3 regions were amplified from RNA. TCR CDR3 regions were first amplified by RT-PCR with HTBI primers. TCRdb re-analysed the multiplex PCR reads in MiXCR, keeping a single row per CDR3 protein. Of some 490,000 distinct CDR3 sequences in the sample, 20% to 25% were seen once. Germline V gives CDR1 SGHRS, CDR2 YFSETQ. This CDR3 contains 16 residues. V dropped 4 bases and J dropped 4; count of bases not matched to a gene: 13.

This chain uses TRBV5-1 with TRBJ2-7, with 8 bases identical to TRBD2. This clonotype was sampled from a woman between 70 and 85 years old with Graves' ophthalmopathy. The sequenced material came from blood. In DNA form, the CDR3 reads TGCGCCAGCAGCCCGGGGGGGAAGACTAGCAGGTACGAGCAGTACTTC. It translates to CASSPGGKTSRYEQYF.